This T cell receptor beta chain originates from a study of T-cell memory formation after mild COVID-19. The CDR3 is 17 residues long. Germline V gene data show CDR1 as MNHEY and CDR2 as SVGAGI. Trimming pared 1 base from V and 3 bases from J, leaving 13 bases between. Each CDR3 protein is one row after TCRdb ran MiXCR on the 5' RACE reads. The sample lists roughly 170,000 distinct CDR3 sequences; about 18% were seen once. The gene calls are TRBV6-5 and TRBJ2-6, with D perhaps matching TRBD1 or TRBD2 (5 bases each). Sequenced: PBMCs or a T cell subset sorted from them (not recorded which). The source of this sequence is a man aged 18 to 35 who had mild COVID-19 (a few samples of this study predate the infection). Cell type and time point are not known. The DNA for the CDR3 is TGTGCCAGCAGTTACTTCGGTCGAGGGGATGGGGCCAACGTCCTGACTTTC. Amino acids: CASSYFGRGDGANVLTF.